This T cell receptor (beta chain) derives from a study of blood T cell repertoires in COVID-19. As for the study in general: The United States, Italy and Spain supplied acute and convalescent COVID-19 samples.

Here immunoSEQ multiplex PCR was the method, and the copy in TCRdb shows in-frame clones only, minus some. The top ten clones hold about 6.6% of a sample with approximately 120,000 clones, 84% of them seen once. The CDR3 runs to 18 residues. V shed 0 bases and J shed 4 bases, with 16 bases lying between them. Looked up from germline, CDR1 is MGHRA and CDR2 is YSYEKL. Sequences were obtained from peripheral blood. This clonotype was obtained from a woman aged 50 to 65 with acute or convalescent COVID-19. The chain employs TRBV4-1 and TRBJ1-6, with D unclear. The CDR3, as DNA: TGCGCCAGCAGCCAAGAGATTTTTCTCGGAGTATATAATTCACCCCTCCACTTT. Its protein is CASSQEIFLGVYNSPLHF.